The entry below gives a single T cell receptor (beta chain) sequence along with its context. This clone's antigen is unknown. No base quality information exists; no much larger clone differs at one position. The cohort consisted of 600 or so healthy bone marrow donors. Cohort members were all nominally healthy when sampled, although unrecorded immune exposures were likely present. The donor was CMV seropositive and was included in the group of some 290 seropositive cohort members. A peripheral blood sample was provided by each donor, and peripheral blood mononuclear cells were used for TCR beta sequencing. Genomic DNA was extracted from the blood cell samples with the Qiagen DNeasy Blood Extraction Kit. The data belong to a study of cytomegalovirus exposure and HLA in healthy donors (dated by TCRdb to the late 2010s). Broadly, across the study: An earlier analysis of roughly 570 of the donors reported 250 to 350 Gb of sequence data and approximately 120 million unique TCR beta sequences obtained from about 170 million T cells. Typing coverage differed by locus: A, B, C, DRB1 and DQB1 were typed in about 620-640 donors, DQA1 in approximately 520, DPA1 in 606, and DPB1 in approximately 450. A separate validation cohort of 100 to 150 different subjects was used in addition to the approximately 610-subject first cohort. In a later genetic analysis, genome-wide SNP genotypes for about three fifths of the 666 donors were used, and that subset was treated as a discovery cohort. Rather than using new phenotypic data, the later analysis identified candidate immune exposures from TCR beta sequences and from how often those sequences occurred across donors. Roughly 300 gigabases of sequencing data and approximately 85 million unique TCR sequences were included in an early release covering around 600 HLA-typed donors. The T cell repertoires of some 700 subjects were profiled by immunosequencing and related to cytomegalovirus serostatus. All discovery cohort repertoires had been generated using a single sequencing platform. Donor age, sex, ethnicity and CMV serostatus were compiled alongside the repertoire data. HLA typing covered class I and class II loci at four-digit resolution. Because of strong linkage in the cohort, four or five DR-DQ haplotypes were treated as single units for association and clustering. Of the 398 genotyped donors, about 80% fell in the genetic ancestry cluster associated with self-reported Caucasian donors. An earlier analysis of around 580 of the donors used high-throughput TCR beta sequencing to judge whether each TCR beta V gene segment behaved as functional or pseudogenic. The study aimed to test whether signatures of past pathogen exposure could be identified by cataloging public T cell receptors. To predict cytomegalovirus infection status, the study combined high-throughput TCR immunosequencing, statistical association of individual TCRs with disease status, and machine learning. A later analysis re-analyzed previously published TCR beta repertoires from 666 donors and added high-resolution HLA genotyping to study TCR occurrence patterns. Across approximately 420 genotyped donors of the cohort, an average of approximately 220,000 unique TCR beta nucleotide sequences per donor were sequenced, and approximately 17% of those sequences were non-productive.

The research as a whole found: In the study, around 150 TCR beta chains were listed as associated with cytomegalovirus. An earlier analysis of approximately 530 of the donors showed that most TCR beta V segments appeared in productive rearrangements either about 90% or about 30% of the time, which broadly matched IMGT annotations. The classifier was reported to diagnose cytomegalovirus status with high specificity and sensitivity in both the original and validation cohorts. According to the authors, the approach could potentially be generalized to other disease states and immunological phenotypes. Most TCR sequences were observed very rarely across donors, whereas some public TCRs were present in many individuals. A further reported finding was that TCR beta sequences accurately predicted the HLA-A and HLA-B alleles for most subjects in the first cohort. In a later analysis, several top co-occurrence clusters were reported to appear linked to parvovirus B19, influenza, CMV and Epstein-Barr virus. The sequencing pipeline was judged likely to have produced a cluster of highly shared sequence variants as a technical artifact. In a later analysis, most CMV-associated TCR beta chains were found to appear HLA-restricted, with HLA associations seemingly driven largely by CMV exposure. A later analysis found that TCR association rates varied across HLA loci, with DRB1 alleles showing the most associated TCRs and HLA-C alleles the fewest. At a false discovery rate of 0.05, a later analysis linked 16,000 or so TCR beta sequences to specific HLA alleles. Only TCR beta chains were sequenced in this cohort, and the absence of alpha or paired-chain data limited detectable features. In a later analysis, HLA-associated TCR beta chains showed more clonal expansion and lower generation probabilities than non-associated chains that were equally common. In a later genetic analysis, fewer N-insertions in productive TCRs were reported among donors in an Asian-associated ancestry cluster than the approximately 630-donor mean. In a later genetic analysis, a missense DCLRE1C variant was associated with V-gene and J-gene trimming of TCR beta chains, and the association was replicated in an independent cohort. Because counts were too low, under 20 rarely observed V segments, including chromosome 9 orphons, were left out of the earlier analysis of a few hundred of the donors. The only immune exposure information available for the cohort was CMV serostatus. In vitro tests confirmed that a few of the cytomegalovirus-associated TCR beta chains recognize cytomegalovirus antigens. Strong co-occurrence of HLA alleles, especially DR and DQ, made assigning TCR associations to individual alleles difficult. HLA typing was unavailable for some donors at each locus, so association tests used only the typed subset. The 87-base-pair reads could not distinguish some IMGT-functional V segments, including TRBV6-2 and TRBV6-3, so those segments were excluded. Linkage disequilibrium might explain the correlated functional status among segregating V segments, but an unknown experimental factor could not be ruled out. Roughly uniform sequencing depth across donors was assumed in presence/absence analyses, although this assumption may not hold.

Ends trimmed: V by 2 bases, J by 7 bases; bases unmatched to a gene: 3. From the cysteine up to the phenylalanine, the CDR3 has a length of 13 residues. Only CDR3 DNA remains: 39 bases, in frame from the first base. CDR1 and CDR2 (SGHNT, YYREEE) derive from the germline V gene (reference sequence). Library prep was done by the immunoSEQ multiplex PCR assay. For the multiplex PCR, a mixture combining 60 forward primers for TCR Vbeta segments and 13 reverse primers for TCR Jbeta segments was used. The CDR3 region of rearranged TCR beta genes was amplified from genomic DNA by a multiplex PCR assay. The amplified TCR beta libraries were sequenced on the Illumina HiSeq System as 87-base-pair reads. As for how the authors treated the data: In a later analysis, 70 million to 95 million unique TCR beta chains were counted across the approximately 670 repertoires, and about 9.9 million of these chains were shared by at least two donors. Raw reads were error-corrected and collapsed into unique sequences by a nearest-neighbor algorithm in which closely related sequences were merged to remove PCR and sequencing errors. CDR3 sequences were aligned to IMGT reference sequences to assign V, D and J gene segments. Each retained sequence needed at least a six-nucleotide match to both a V gene segment and a J gene segment. A rearrangement counted as productive if the CDR3 had no stop codons and remained in frame with V and J, and every other rearrangement counted as non-productive. CDR3 was defined according to IMGT convention as the region running from the second conserved V-encoded cysteine to the conserved J-encoded phenylalanine. Sequences without an unambiguous match to a single V gene segment were excluded from the earlier analysis of about 640 of the donors. An earlier analysis of just under 600 of the donors called V segments functional above 56.7% productive rearrangements and segregating when the between-donor standard deviation exceeded 5%. A statistical classification framework was built for diagnosing cytomegalovirus status from the catalog of TCR beta chain sequences. V and J gene assignment, in a later analysis, came from comparing TCR nucleotide sequences with IMGT/GENE-DB human TR gene sequences. Using the TCRdist pipeline, a later analysis assigned CDR3 sequences along with most-parsimonious VDJ recombination scenarios. In a later analysis, each TCR beta chain was defined by its CDR3 amino acid sequence together with its V-gene family, and reads lacking a unique V-gene family were excluded. To address suspected cross-contamination and a sequencing artifact, a later analysis removed some 620 highly shared, low-generation-probability nucleotide sequences. In a later analysis, a clonal expansion index for each public chain was calculated from normalized within-repertoire ranks of inferred template counts. A later analysis computed generation probabilities with a VDJ recombination model fitted to out-of-frame rearrangements, and checked the results against IGoR. A later analysis scored TCR-TCR, TCR-HLA and TCR-CMV co-occurrence with hypergeometric tests, applying a repertoire-size bias correction to TCR pairs. In a later analysis, false discovery rates were estimated by permuting HLA or CMV assignments 20 times. In a later analysis, co-occurring TCRs were grouped using DBSCAN, with TCRdist sequence similarity added in when clustering inside HLA-allele-positive subsets. Co-occurrence clustering excluded repertoires with fewer than 30,000 or more than 120,000 public chains, plus five with anomalous nucleotide sharing. Held by TCRdb, this immuneACCESS table contains in-frame sequences only and omits some clones. Under half of the omission traces to an unresolved V gene where checked; the cause of the rest is unknown. The V and J calls and the clone size are those of that table, but D and trimming were determined from the DNA. The sample table shows roughly 110,000 clones, and roughly 80% are seen once. Of the sample, about a fifth falls within the top ten clones.

Sequenced sample: PBMCs. The rearranged chain carries TRBV5-4 and TRBJ1-3; 7 junctional bases match TRBD1. The receptor was derived from a man aged 30 to 45 in good health and CMV-seropositive. The CDR3 amino acid sequence is: CASSFDRVNTIYF. The DNA reads TGTGCCAGCAGCTTTGACAGGGTTAACACCATATATTTT.